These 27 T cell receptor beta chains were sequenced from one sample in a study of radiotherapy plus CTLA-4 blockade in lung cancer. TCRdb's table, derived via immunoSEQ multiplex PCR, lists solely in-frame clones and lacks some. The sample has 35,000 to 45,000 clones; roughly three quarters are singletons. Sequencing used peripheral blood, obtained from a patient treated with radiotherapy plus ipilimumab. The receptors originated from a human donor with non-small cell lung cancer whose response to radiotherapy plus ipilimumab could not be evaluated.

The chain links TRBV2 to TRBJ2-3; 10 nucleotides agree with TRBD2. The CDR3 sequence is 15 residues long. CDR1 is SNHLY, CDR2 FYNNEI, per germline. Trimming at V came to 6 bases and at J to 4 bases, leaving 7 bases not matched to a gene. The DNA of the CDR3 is TGTGCCAGCAGGGGCACCGGGACTAGCGCAGATACGCAGTATTTT. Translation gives CASRGTGTSADTQYF.

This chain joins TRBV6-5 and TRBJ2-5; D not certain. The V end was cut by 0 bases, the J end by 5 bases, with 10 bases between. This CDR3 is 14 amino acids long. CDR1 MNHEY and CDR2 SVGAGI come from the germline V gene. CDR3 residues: CASSYSARGETQYF. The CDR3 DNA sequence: TGTGCCAGCAGTTACTCGGCAAGAGGCGAGACCCAGTACTTC.

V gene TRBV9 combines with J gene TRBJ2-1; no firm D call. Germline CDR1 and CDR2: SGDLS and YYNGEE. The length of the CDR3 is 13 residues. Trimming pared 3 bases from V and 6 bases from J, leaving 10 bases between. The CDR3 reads CASSAPRSNEQFF. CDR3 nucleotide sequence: TGTGCCAGCAGCGCCCCCAGGTCCAATGAGCAGTTCTTC. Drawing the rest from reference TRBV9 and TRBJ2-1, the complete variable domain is DSGVTQTPKHLITATGQRVTLRCSPRSGDLSVYWYQQSLDQGLQFLIQYYNGEERAKGNILERFSAQQFPDLHSELNLSSLELGDSALYFCASSAPRSNEQFFGPGTRLTVL.

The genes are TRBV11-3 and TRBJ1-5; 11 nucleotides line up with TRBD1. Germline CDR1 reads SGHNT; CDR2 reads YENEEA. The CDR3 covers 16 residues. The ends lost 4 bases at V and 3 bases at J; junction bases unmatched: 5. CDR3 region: CASSWEDRGPNQPQHF. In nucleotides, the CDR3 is TGTGCCAGCAGCTGGGAGGACAGGGGGCCCAATCAGCCCCAGCATTTT.

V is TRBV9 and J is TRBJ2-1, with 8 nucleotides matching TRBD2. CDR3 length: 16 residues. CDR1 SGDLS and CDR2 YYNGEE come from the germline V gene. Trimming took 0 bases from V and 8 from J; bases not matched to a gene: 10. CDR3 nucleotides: TGTGCCAGCAGCGTAGGTTGGACTAGCCCCGGGGATGAGCAGTTCTTC. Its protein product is CASSVGWTSPGDEQFF.

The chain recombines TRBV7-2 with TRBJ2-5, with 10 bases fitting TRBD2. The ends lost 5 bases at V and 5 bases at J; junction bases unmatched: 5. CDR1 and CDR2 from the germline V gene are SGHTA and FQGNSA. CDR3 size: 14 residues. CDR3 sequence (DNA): TGTGCCAGCAGCGGGGGACTAGCGATGGAGACCCAGTACTTC. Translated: CASSGGLAMETQYF.

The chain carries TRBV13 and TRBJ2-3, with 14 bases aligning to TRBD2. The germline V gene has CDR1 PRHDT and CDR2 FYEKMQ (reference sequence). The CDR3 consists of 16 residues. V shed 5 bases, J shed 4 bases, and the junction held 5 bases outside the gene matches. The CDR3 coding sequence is TGTGCCAGCAGCCCCGGGACTAGCGGGAGAGCAGATACGCAGTATTTT. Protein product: CASSPGTSGRADTQYF.

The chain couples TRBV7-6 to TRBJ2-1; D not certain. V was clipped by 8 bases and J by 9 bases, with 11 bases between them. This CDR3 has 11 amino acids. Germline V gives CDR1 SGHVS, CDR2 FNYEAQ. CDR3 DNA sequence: TGTGCCAGCGAAAGATCGGGTGAGCAGTTCTTC. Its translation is CASERSGEQFF.

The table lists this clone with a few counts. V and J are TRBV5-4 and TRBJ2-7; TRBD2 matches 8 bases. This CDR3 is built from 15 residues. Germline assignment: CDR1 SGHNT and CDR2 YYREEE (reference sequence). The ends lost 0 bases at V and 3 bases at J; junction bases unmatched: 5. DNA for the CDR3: TGTGCCAGCAGCTTGGACTCGGGAGGGCTCTACGAGCAGTACTTC. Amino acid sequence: CASSLDSGGLYEQYF. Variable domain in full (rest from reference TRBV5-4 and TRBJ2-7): ETGVTQSPTHLIKTRGQQVTLRCSSQSGHNTVSWYQQALGQGPQFIFQYYREEENGRGNFPPRFSGLQFPNYSSELNVNALELDDSALYLCASSLDSGGLYEQYFGPGTRLTVT.

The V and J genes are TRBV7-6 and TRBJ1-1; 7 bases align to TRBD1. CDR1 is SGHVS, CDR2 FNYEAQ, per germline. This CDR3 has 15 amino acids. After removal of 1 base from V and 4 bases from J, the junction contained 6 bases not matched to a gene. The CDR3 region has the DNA TGTGCCAGCAGCTTAGACAGGGGCGCGGGCACTGAAGCTTTCTTT. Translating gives CASSLDRGAGTEAFF.

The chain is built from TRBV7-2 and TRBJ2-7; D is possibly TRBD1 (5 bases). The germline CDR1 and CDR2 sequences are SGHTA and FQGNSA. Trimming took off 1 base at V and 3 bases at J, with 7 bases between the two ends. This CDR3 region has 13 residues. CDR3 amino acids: CASSLVGHYEQYF. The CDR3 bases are TGTGCCAGCAGCTTAGTGGGGCACTACGAGCAGTACTTC.

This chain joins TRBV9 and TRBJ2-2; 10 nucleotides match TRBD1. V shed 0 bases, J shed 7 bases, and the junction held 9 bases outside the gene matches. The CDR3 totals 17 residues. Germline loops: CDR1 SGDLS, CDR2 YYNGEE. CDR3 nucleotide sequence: TGTGCCAGCAGCGTAGGATTCGACAGGGGGCTGATCGGGGAGCTGTTTTTT. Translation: CASSVGFDRGLIGELFF.

The CDR3 sequence: CSVSRENTEAFF. The CDR3, as DNA: TGCAGCGTTTCCCGGGAGAACACTGAAGCTTTCTTT. The chain has TRBV29-1 and TRBJ1-1, with unresolved D. Germline V gene sequence: CDR1 SQVTM, CDR2 ANQGSEA. Trimming cost V 5 bases and J 1 base, with 8 bases left between them. The CDR3 sequence is 12 residues long.

For the CDR3, the DNA is TGTGCCAGCAGTTCCCATCCCCGGGAGGGCCAAGGCTACACCTTC. This translates into CASSSHPREGQGYTF. The genes are TRBV27 and TRBJ1-2; D gene unclear. Germline values: CDR1 MNHEY, CDR2 SMNVEV (reference sequence). V shed 4 bases and J shed 8 bases, with 20 bases lying between them. The CDR3 is 15 residues long.

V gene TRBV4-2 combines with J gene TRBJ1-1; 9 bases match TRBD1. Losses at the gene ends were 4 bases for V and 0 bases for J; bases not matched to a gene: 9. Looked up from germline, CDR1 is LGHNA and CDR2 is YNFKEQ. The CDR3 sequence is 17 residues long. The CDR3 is CASSPRQGVGMNTEAFF. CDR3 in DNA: TGTGCCAGCAGCCCTAGACAGGGGGTGGGGATGAACACTGAAGCTTTCTTT.

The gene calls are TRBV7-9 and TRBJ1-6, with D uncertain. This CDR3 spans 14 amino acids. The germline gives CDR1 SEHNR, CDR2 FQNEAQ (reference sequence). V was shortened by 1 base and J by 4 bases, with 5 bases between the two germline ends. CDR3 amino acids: CASSLEQYNSPLHF. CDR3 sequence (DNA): TGTGCCAGCAGCTTAGAACAGTATAATTCACCCCTCCACTTT. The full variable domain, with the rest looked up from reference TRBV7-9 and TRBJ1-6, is DTGVSQNPRHKITKRGQNVTFRCDPISEHNRLYWYRQTLGQGPEFLTYFQNEAQLEKSRLLSDRFSAERPKGSFSTLEIQRTEQGDSAMYLCASSLEQYNSPLHFGNGTRLTVT.

CDR3 residues: CASSTREGTGELFF. The CDR3, as DNA: TGTGCCAGTAGTACCAGGGAAGGGACCGGGGAGCTGTTTTTT. This chain joins TRBV19 and TRBJ2-2; TRBD1 might be the D (5 bases). The V end was cut by 4 bases, the J end by 5 bases, with 11 bases between. The CDR3 has 14 amino acids. The germline CDR1 and CDR2 sequences are LNHDA and SQIVND (reference sequence).

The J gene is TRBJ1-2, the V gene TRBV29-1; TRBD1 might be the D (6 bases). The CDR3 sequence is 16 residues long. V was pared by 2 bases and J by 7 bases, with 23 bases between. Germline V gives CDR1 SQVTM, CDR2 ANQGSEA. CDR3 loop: CSVERLQGGGAGGYTF. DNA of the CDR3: TGCAGCGTTGAAAGACTGCAAGGGGGGGGCGCGGGTGGCTACACCTTC.

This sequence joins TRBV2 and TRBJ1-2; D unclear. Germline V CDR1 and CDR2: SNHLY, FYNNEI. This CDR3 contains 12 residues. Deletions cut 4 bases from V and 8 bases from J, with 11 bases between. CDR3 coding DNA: TGTGCCAGCAGTGGTCTAGCAAAAGGCTACACCTTC. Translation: CASSGLAKGYTF. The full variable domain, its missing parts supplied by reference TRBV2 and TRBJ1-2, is EPEVTQTPSHQVTQMGQEVILRCVPISNHLYFYWYRQILGQKVEFLVSFYNNEISEKSEIFDDQFSVERPDGSNFTLKIRSTKLEDSAMYFCASSGLAKGYTFGSGTRLTVV.

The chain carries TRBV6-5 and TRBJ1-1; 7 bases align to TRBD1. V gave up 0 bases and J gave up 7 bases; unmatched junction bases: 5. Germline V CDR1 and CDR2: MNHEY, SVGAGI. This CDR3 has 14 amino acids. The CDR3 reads CASSYSGQLGEAFF. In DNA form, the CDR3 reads TGTGCCAGCAGTTACTCGGGACAGTTGGGTGAAGCTTTCTTT.

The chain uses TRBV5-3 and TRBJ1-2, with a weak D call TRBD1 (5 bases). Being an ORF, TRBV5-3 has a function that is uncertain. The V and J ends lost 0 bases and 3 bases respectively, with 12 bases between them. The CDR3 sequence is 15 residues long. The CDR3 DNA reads TGTGCCAGAAGCTTGGGTAGGGGTGAGGACTATGGCTACACCTTC. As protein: CARSLGRGEDYGYTF.

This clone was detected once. The CDR3 DNA is TGTGCCAGCAGTCCACGGACAAACTCTGGGGCCAACGTCCTGACTTTC. Translation: CASSPRTNSGANVLTF. The genes are TRBV28 and TRBJ2-6; maybe TRBD1 (5 bases). Per germline, CDR1 MDHEN and CDR2 SYDVKM. The V gene lost 5 bases and the J gene lost 0 bases, with 11 bases spanning the gap. This CDR3 is built from 16 residues.

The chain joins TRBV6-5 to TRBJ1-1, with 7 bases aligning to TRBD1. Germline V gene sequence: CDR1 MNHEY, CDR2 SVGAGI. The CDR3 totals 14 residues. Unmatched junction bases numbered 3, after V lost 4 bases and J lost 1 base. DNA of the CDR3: TGTGCCAGCAGTTGGACAGGTGGGAACACTGAAGCTTTCTTT. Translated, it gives CASSWTGGNTEAFF.

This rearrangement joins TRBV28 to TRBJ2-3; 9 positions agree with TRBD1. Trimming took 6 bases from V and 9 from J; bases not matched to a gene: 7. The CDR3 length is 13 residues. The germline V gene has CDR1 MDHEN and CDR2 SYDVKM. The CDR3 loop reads CASSVTGGGTQYF. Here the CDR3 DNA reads TGTGCCAGCAGCGTTACAGGGGGCGGAACGCAGTATTTT. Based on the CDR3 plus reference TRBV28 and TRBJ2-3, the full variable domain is DVKVTQSSRYLVKRTGEKVFLECVQDMDHENMFWYRQDPGLGLRLIYFSYDVKMKEKGDIPEGYSVSREKKERFSLILESASTNQTSMYLCASSVTGGGTQYFGPGTRLTVL.

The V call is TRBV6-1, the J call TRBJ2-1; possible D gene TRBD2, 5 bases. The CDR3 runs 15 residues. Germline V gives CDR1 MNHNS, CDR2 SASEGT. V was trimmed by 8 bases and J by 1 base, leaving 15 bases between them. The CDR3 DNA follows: TGTGCCAGCTTCATCATACCGGGATCCTACAATGAGCAGTTCTTC. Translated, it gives CASFIIPGSYNEQFF.

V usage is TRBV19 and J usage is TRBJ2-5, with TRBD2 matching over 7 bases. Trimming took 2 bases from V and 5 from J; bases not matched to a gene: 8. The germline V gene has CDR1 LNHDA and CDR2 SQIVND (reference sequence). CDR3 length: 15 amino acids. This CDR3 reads CASSIYGAGPETQYF. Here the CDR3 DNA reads TGTGCCAGTAGTATATACGGAGCGGGGCCCGAGACCCAGTACTTC.

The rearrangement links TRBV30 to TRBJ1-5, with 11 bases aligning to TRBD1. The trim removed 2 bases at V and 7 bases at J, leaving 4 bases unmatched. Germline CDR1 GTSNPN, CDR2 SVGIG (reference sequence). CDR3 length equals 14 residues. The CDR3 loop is CAWSRTGGWQPQHF. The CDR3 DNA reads TGTGCCTGGAGTAGGACAGGGGGCTGGCAGCCCCAGCATTTT.